This T cell receptor (beta chain) was identified during a study of blood T cell repertoires in COVID-19. Study background: Some COVID-19 samples were acute and others convalescent; all came from the United States, Italy and Spain. T cells, B-cell-depleted T cells, or PBMCs provided the cDNA or gDNA that served as material.

Original analysis: The assay estimated nucleated cells by amplifying reference gene primers. Sequencing used immunoSEQ multiplex PCR; TCRdb keeps in-frame clones, though not all of them. That table furnishes V, J and clone size, whereas the DNA furnished D and trimming. The repertoire holds 97,000 or so clones, with 90% as singletons. V trimming: 5 bases; J trimming: 3 bases; junction bases outside the gene matches: 12. The CDR3 covers 16 residues. Germline values: CDR1 MNHEY, CDR2 SVGEGT. The genes are TRBV6-2 or TRBV6-3 and TRBJ2-5; 7 positions match TRBD1. Sequenced material: peripheral blood. This TCR came from a man over 45 with acute or convalescent COVID-19. CDR3 sequence reads: CASSGSRDSNEETQYF. Here the CDR3 DNA reads TGTGCCAGCAGTGGGTCCCGGGACAGTAACGAAGAGACCCAGTACTTC.